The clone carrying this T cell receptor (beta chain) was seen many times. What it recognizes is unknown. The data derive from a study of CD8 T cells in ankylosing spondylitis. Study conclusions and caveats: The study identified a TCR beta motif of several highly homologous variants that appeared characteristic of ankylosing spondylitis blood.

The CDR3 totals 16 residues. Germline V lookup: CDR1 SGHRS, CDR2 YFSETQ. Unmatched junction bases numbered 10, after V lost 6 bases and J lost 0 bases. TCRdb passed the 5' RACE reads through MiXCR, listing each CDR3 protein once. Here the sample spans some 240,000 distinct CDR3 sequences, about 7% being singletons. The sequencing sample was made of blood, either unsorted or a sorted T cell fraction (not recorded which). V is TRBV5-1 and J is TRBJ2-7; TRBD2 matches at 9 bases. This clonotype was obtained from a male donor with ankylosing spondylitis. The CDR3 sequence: CASKLRGGRPSYEQYF. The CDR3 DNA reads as TGCGCCAGCAAATTGCGGGGGGGAAGGCCCTCCTACGAGCAGTACTTC. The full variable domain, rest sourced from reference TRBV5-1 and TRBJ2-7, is KAGVTQTPRYLIKTRGQQVTLSCSPISGHRSVSWYQQTPGQGLQFLFEYFSETQRNKGNFPGRFSGRQFSNSRSEMNVSTLELGDSALYLCASKLRGGRPSYEQYFGPGTRLTVT.